The 8 T cell receptor beta chains given below trace back to one sample, sequenced in a study. Profiling relied on immunoSEQ multiplex PCR, and the TCRdb table lists in-frame clones only, not all of them. This repertoire shows 45,000 to 60,000 clones, 85% to 95% found once; its top ten account for over 8.5%. Sample: PBMCs. All receptors come from a man aged 35-49 years with rheumatoid arthritis.

CDR3 DNA sequence: TGTGCCAGCAGCCGGACCCGGGACTTGGCCTACAATGAGCAGTTCTTC. Translated, it gives CASSRTRDLAYNEQFF. The chain uses TRBV11-1 and TRBJ2-1, with a weak D call TRBD2 (6 bases). Germline V gives CDR1 SGHAT, CDR2 FQDESV (reference sequence). V lost 5 bases, J lost 2 bases, and 16 bases lay in between. The CDR3 loop spans 16 amino acids.

V is TRBV15 and J is TRBJ2-3; D not certain. The V and J ends lost 4 bases and 3 bases respectively, with 14 bases between them. The CDR3 runs to 15 residues. The V gene's germline CDR1 is LNHNV and CDR2 YYDKDF (reference sequence). The CDR3 region is CATSKSRPKTDTQYF. In DNA, the CDR3 is TGTGCCACCAGCAAGAGTCGACCCAAAACAGATACGCAGTATTTT.

The chain recombines TRBV11-1 with TRBJ2-5, with 11 bases identical to TRBD2. The junction had 6 bases not matched to a gene; V was cut back by 5 bases and J by 1 base. This CDR3 has 16 residues. CDR1 SGHAT and CDR2 FQDESV come from the germline V gene (reference sequence). The CDR3 bases are TGTGCCAGCAGCCTTCTAGCGGGAGGCATCCAAGAGACCCAGTACTTC. Translating gives CASSLLAGGIQETQYF.

The J gene is TRBJ2-7, the V gene TRBV6-5; D is perhaps TRBD2 (7 bases). Trimming stripped 6 bases from V and 5 bases from J, with 14 bases between. The CDR3 spans 13 residues. Germline CDR1 and CDR2: MNHEY and SVGAGI. CDR3 amino acids: CASSPAGANEQYF. In DNA form, the CDR3 reads TGTGCCAGCAGCCCGGCGGGGGCCAACGAGCAGTACTTC.

The genes are TRBV5-1 and TRBJ2-3; 7 nucleotides align to TRBD1. In germline, CDR1 is SGHRS, CDR2 YFSETQ. The CDR3 sequence is 16 residues long. J lost 1 base, V lost 4 bases, and 9 bases had no gene match. CDR3 residues: CASSTTTGSGTDTQYF. CDR3 sequence (DNA): TGCGCCAGCAGCACGACGACAGGGAGCGGCACAGATACGCAGTATTTT.

This clone was recorded once. The chain recombines TRBV13 with TRBJ1-1, with D possibly being TRBD1 (6 bases). The germline V gene has CDR1 PRHDT and CDR2 FYEKMQ (reference sequence). The CDR3 runs to 15 residues. Trimming removed 5 bases from V and 4 bases from J, with 17 bases in between. This CDR3 is CASSRTVKVGTEAFF. The CDR3 bases are TGTGCCAGCAGCCGGACAGTTAAAGTCGGCACTGAAGCTTTCTTT. The whole variable domain, remainder taken from reference TRBV13 and TRBJ1-1, is AAGVIQSPRHLIKEKRETATLKCYPIPRHDTVYWYQQGPGQDPQFLISFYEKMQSDKGSIPDRFSAQQFSDYHSELNMSSLELGDSALYFCASSRTVKVGTEAFFGQGTRLTVV.

This sequence joins TRBV5-4 and TRBJ2-3; D gene uncertain. V was trimmed by 4 bases and J by 2 bases, leaving 5 bases between them. Germline CDR1 reads SGHNT; CDR2 reads YYREEE (reference sequence). The CDR3 consists of 12 residues. The CDR3, as DNA: TGTGCCAGCAGCCGGTACACAGATACGCAGTATTTT. Its translation is CASSRYTDTQYF.

The chain employs TRBV7-8 and TRBJ2-4; D call uncertain. The CDR3 sequence is 14 residues long. Per the germline V gene, CDR1 is SGHVS and CDR2 is FQNEAQ. V lost 2 bases to trimming and J lost 0 bases, with 5 bases between them. The CDR3 loop reads CASSLSRAKNIQYF. CDR3 nucleotide sequence: TGTGCCAGCAGCTTAAGTAGAGCCAAAAACATTCAGTACTTC.